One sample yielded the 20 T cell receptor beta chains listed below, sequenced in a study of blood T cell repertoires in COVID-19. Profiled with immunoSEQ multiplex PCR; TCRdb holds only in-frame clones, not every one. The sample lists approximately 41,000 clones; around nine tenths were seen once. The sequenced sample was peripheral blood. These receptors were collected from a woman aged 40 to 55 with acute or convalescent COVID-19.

CDR3 loop: CASSAGASTYNEQFF. The DNA for the CDR3 is TGTGCCAGCAGCGCAGGCGCCTCTACCTACAATGAGCAGTTCTTC. The chain employs TRBV7-3 and TRBJ2-1, with D unresolved. The CDR3 totals 15 residues. CDR1 SGHTA and CDR2 FQGTGA come from the germline V gene. V lost 5 bases to trimming and J lost 2 bases, with 13 bases between them. The variable domain in full, completed from reference TRBV7-3 and TRBJ2-1, reads GAGVSQTPSNKVTEKGKYVELRCDPISGHTALYWYRQSLGQGPEFLIYFQGTGAADDSGLPNDRFFAVRPEGSVSTLKIQRTERGDSAVYLCASSAGASTYNEQFFGPGTRLTVL.

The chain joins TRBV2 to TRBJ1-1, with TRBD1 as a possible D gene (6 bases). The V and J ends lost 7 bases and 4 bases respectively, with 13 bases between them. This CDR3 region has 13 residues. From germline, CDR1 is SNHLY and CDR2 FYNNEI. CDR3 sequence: CASKGQSTTEAFF. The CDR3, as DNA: TGTGCCAGCAAAGGACAGTCAACCACTGAAGCTTTCTTT. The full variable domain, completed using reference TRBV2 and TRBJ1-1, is EPEVTQTPSHQVTQMGQEVILRCVPISNHLYFYWYRQILGQKVEFLVSFYNNEISEKSEIFDDQFSVERPDGSNFTLKIRSTKLEDSAMYFCASKGQSTTEAFFGQGTRLTVV.

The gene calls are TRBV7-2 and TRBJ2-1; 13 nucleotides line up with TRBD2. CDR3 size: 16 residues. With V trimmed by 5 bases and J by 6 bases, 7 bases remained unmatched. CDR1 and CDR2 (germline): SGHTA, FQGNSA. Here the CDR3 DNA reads TGTGCCAGCAGCACCTCCGGGACTAGCGGGGTCAATGAGCAGTTCTTC. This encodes CASSTSGTSGVNEQFF.

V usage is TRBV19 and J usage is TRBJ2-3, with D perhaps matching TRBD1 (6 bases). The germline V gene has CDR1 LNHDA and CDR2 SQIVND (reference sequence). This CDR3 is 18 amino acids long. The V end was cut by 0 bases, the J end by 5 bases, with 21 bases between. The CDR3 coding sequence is TGTGCCAGTAGTATAGATAGGACAGCTCCCACCAGGATAGATACGCAGTATTTT. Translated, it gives CASSIDRTAPTRIDTQYF. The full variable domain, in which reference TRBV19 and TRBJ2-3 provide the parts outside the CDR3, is DGGITQSPKYLFRKEGQNVTLSCEQNLNHDAMYWYRQDPGQGLRLIYYSQIVNDFQKGDIAEGYSVSREKKESFPLTVTSAQKNPTAFYLCASSIDRTAPTRIDTQYFGPGTRLTVL.

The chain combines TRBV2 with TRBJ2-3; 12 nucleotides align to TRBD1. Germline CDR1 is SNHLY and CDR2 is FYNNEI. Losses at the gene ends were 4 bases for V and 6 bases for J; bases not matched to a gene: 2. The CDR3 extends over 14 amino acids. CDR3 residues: CASSVGTGGDTQYF. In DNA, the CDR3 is TGTGCCAGCAGTGTAGGGACAGGGGGCGATACGCAGTATTTT.

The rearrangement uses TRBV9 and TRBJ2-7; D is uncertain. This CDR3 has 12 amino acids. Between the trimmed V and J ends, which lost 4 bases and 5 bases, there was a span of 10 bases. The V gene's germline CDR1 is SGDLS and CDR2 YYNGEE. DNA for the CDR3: TGTGCCAGCAGCCCCGGGTCCCACGAGCAGTACTTC. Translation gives CASSPGSHEQYF.

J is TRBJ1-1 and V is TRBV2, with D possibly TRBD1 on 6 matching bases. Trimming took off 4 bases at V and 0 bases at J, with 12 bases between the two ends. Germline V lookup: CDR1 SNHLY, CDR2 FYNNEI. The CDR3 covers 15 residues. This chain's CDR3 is CASSARTAMNTEAFF. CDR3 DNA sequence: TGTGCCAGCAGTGCTAGGACAGCGATGAACACTGAAGCTTTCTTT.

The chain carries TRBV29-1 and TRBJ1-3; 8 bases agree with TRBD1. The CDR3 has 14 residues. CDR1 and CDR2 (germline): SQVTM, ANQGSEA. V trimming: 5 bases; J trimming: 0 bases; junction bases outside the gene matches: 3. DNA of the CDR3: TGCAGCGTTCCTGACAGGGGCTCTGGAAACACCATATATTTT. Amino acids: CSVPDRGSGNTIYF.

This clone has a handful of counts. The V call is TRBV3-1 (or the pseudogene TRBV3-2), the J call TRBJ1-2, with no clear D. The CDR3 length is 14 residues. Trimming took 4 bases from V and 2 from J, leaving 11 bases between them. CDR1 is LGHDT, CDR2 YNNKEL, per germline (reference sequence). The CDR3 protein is CASSPVAVNYGYTF. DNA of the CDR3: TGTGCCAGCAGCCCGGTGGCGGTGAACTATGGCTACACCTTC.

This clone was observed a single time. The CDR3 reads CASSPTGQGYQPQHF. The CDR3 nucleotides read TGTGCCAGCTCACCGACGGGACAGGGATACCAGCCCCAGCATTTT. The rearrangement links TRBV18 to TRBJ1-5; 9 bases line up with TRBD1. CDR3 length: 15 residues. CDR1 and CDR2 from the germline V gene are KGHSH and LQKENI. V lost 3 bases, J lost 7 bases, and 7 bases stayed unmatched.

CDR3 protein: CASSSRGLGDTQYF. CDR3 nucleotides: TGCGCCAGCAGCTCGCGGGGGTTGGGAGATACGCAGTATTTT. The chain links TRBV5-1 to TRBJ2-3; 7 bases line up with TRBD2. After removal of 3 bases from V and 5 bases from J, the junction contained 6 bases not matched to a gene. Germline CDR1 SGHRS, CDR2 YFSETQ. The length of the CDR3 is 14 residues.

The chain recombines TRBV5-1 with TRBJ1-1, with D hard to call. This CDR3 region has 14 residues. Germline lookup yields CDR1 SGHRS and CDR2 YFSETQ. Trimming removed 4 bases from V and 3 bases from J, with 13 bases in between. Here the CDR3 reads CASSGIGSYTEAFF. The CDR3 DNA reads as TGCGCCAGCAGCGGCATCGGGAGCTACACTGAAGCTTTCTTT.

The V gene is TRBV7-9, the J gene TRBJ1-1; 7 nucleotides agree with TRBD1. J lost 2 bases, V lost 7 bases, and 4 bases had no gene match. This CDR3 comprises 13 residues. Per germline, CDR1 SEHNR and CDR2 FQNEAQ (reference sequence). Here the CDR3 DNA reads TGTGCCAGCACTAGACAGGGCAACACTGAAGCTTTCTTT. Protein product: CASTRQGNTEAFF.

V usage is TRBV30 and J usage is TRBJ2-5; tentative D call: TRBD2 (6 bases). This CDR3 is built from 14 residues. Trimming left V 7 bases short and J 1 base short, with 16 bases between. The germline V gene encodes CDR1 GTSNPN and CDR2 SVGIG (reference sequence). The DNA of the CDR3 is TGTGCCTTCATACGGGGGTCGGGCCAAGAGACCCAGTACTTC. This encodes CAFIRGSGQETQYF.

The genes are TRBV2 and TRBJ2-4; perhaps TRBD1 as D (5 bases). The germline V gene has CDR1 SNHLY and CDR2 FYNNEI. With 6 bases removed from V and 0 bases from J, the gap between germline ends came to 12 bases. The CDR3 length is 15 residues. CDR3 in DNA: TGTGCCAGCAGATTAGGGGAACTAGCCAAAAACATTCAGTACTTC. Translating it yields CASRLGELAKNIQYF.

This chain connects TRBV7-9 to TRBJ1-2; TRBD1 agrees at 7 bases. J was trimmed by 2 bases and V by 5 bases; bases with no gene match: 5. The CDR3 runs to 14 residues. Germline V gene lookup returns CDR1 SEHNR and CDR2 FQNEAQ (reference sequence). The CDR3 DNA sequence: TGTGCCAGCAGCCAGGGGGGCGACAACTATGGCTACACCTTC. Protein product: CASSQGGDNYGYTF.

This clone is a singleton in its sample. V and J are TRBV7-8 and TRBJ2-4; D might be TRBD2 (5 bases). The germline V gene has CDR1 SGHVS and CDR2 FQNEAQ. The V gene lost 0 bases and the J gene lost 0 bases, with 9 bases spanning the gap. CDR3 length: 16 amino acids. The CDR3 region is CASSLARERAKNIQYF. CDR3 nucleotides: TGTGCCAGCAGCTTAGCGAGGGAGCGAGCCAAAAACATTCAGTACTTC.

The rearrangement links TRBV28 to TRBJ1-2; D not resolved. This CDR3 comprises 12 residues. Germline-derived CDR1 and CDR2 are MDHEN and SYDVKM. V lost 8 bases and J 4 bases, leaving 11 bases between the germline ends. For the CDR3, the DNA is TGTGCCAGCCGAATTGGGCCCTATGGCTACACCTTC. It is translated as CASRIGPYGYTF.

The CDR3 is CASSPRTSGGYNEQFF. CDR3 DNA sequence: TGTGCCAGCTCACCAAGGACTAGCGGGGGCTACAATGAGCAGTTCTTC. The rearrangement uses TRBV18 and TRBJ2-1, with TRBD2 matching 13 bases. The V gene's germline CDR1 is KGHSH and CDR2 LQKENI. The V gene end was trimmed by 2 bases and the J gene end by 3 bases; junction bases not matched to a gene: 1. The length of the CDR3 is 16 residues.

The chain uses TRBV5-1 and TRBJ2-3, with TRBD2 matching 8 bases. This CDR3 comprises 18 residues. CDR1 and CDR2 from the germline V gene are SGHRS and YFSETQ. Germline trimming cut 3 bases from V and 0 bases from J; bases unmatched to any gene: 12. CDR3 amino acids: CASSSLLAGGQSTDTQYF. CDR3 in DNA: TGCGCCAGCAGCTCCTTATTGGCGGGGGGCCAGAGCACAGATACGCAGTATTTT. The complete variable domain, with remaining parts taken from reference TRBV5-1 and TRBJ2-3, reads KAGVTQTPRYLIKTRGQQVTLSCSPISGHRSVSWYQQTPGQGLQFLFEYFSETQRNKGNFPGRFSGRQFSNSRSEMNVSTLELGDSALYLCASSSLLAGGQSTDTQYFGPGTRLTVL.